This T cell receptor (beta chain) is drawn from a study of cytomegalovirus exposure and HLA in healthy donors (dated by TCRdb to about 2017). Regarding the complete study: The 500 to 800 repertoires of the first cohort and the 110 or so validation repertoires were produced on the same platform, according to a later analysis. The aim of the study was to test whether cataloging public T cell receptors could identify signatures of past pathogen exposure. Besides the first cohort of 666 subjects, a separate validation cohort made up of 120 different subjects was used. To predict cytomegalovirus infection status, the study combined high-throughput TCR immunosequencing, statistical association of individual TCRs with disease status, and machine learning. Overall study results and their limits: While some public TCRs were present in many individuals, most TCR sequences turned up only very rarely across donors. The classifier was reported to diagnose cytomegalovirus status with high specificity and sensitivity in both the original and validation cohorts. The authors suggested that the approach could potentially be extended to other disease states and immunological phenotypes. Subsequent analysis determined that TCRs grouped into clusters in the first cohort also showed a tendency toward co-occurrence across the approximately 120 validation repertoires, and 94% of cluster scores exceeded 0. The study gave a list of about 160 TCR beta chains associated with cytomegalovirus. In vitro tests confirmed that a few of the cytomegalovirus-associated TCR beta chains recognize cytomegalovirus antigens. The validation cohort had no HLA typing available for a later analysis, so co-occurrence within that cohort was assessed over all 130 or so repertoires.

Donors formed part of the validation cohort, which comprised 95 to 150 subjects and was distinct from the first cohort of 666 subjects. In the case of this clone: What this receptor recognizes is not known. There are no base qualities to consult, and no much larger clone falls within one base.

Libraries were constructed by the immunoSEQ multiplex PCR assay. Processing in the source paper ran as follows. A statistical classification framework was developed to diagnose cytomegalovirus status using the catalog of TCR beta chain sequences. TCRdb obtained this table from immuneACCESS and retained in-frame rearrangements with V and J assigned. These tables miss some clones; where compared with another copy, unresolved V genes account for less than half of the shortfall, and the remainder is unexplained. The V and J calls and clone size come from that table; D and trimming were worked out from the DNA. The table for this sample lists about 150,000 clones; about 86% of them were counted only once. Of the sample, approximately 2% is held by the ten largest clones. The specimen was PBMCs. This clonotype was obtained from a human donor in good health.

The base sequence is TGTGCCAGCTCCCCTTCCGGGTCAGGGGGCGAGGTTGGCTACACCTTC. Translated, this gives CASSPSGSGGEVGYTF. In this chain, TRBV18 is recombined with TRBJ1-2; 8 central bases correspond to TRBD1. From a lookup of the germline V gene, CDR1 and CDR2 are KGHSH and LQKENI. From the cysteine up to the phenylalanine, the CDR3 has a length of 16 residues. Only the CDR3 part of the read is kept: 48 bases, read in frame from the first base. Trimmed from V: 6 bases; trimmed from J: 7 bases; junction bases lacking a gene match: 16.